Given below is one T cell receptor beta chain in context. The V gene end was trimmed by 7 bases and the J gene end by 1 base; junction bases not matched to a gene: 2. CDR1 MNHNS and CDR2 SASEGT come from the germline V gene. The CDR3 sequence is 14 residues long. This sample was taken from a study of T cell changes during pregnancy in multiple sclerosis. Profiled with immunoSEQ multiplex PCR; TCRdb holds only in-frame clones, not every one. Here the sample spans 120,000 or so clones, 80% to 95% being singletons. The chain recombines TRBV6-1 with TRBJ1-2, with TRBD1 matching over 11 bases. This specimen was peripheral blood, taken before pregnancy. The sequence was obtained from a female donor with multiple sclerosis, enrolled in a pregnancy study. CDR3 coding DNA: TGTGCCAGCATAGGGACAGGGGGTAACTATGGCTACACCTTC. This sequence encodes CASIGTGGNYGYTF.